This T cell receptor (beta chain) was recovered during a study of blood T cell repertoires in COVID-19. Study at large: There were acute and convalescent COVID-19 samples, and they came from the United States, Italy and Spain. The analysed material was cDNA or gDNA that came from T cells, B-cell-depleted T cells, or PBMCs.

Original data processing: It was from reference gene primer amplification that nucleated cell counts were estimated. Only in-frame clones appear in the TCRdb table, and some are missing; sequencing was by immunoSEQ multiplex PCR. The DNA was the basis for D and trimming; V, J and clone size are from that table. The sample gives roughly 70,000 clones, around 90% of which show up once; 1.4% is in the top ten. V lost 0 bases and J 0 bases, leaving 15 bases between the germline ends. Germline values: CDR1 KGHSY, CDR2 FQNENV. The CDR3 covers 19 residues. This TCR came from a human donor in a cohort sampled during active COVID-19. Material: peripheral blood. The chain has TRBV16 and TRBJ2-6; possible D gene TRBD1, 6 bases. CDR3 DNA: TGTGCCAGCAGCCAATCGTCTGCACAGGGCTACTCTGGGGCCAACGTCCTGACTTTC. It is translated as CASSQSSAQGYSGANVLTF.